One T cell receptor (beta chain) is described in this entry. These data originate in a study of control samples from healthy donors and cancer patients. The CDR3 extends over 12 amino acids. V lost 8 bases and J 5 bases, leaving 9 bases between the germline ends. Germline V gene lookup returns CDR1 SGHNT and CDR2 YENEEA. Only in-frame clones appear in the TCRdb table, and some are missing; sequencing was by immunoSEQ multiplex PCR. Of over 100,000 clones listed, approximately 92% are singletons. Sequencing was carried out using blood. The rearrangement joins TRBV11-3 to TRBJ2-2; D gene ambiguous. The TCR was taken from a man between 40 and 49 years old in good health. Here the CDR3 reads CASQAMTGELFF. DNA of the CDR3: TGTGCCAGCCAGGCAATGACCGGGGAGCTGTTTTTT.